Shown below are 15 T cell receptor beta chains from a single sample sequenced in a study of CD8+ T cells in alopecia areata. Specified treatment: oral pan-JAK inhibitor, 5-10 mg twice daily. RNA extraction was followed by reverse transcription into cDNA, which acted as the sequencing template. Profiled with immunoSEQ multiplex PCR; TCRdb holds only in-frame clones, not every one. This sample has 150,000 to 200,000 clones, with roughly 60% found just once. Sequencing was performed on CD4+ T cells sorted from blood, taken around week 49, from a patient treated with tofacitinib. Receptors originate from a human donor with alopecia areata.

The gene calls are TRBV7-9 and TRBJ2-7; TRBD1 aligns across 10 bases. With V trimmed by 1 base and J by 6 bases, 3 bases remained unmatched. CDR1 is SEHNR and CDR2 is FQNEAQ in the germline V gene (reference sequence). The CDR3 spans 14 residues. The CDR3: CASSLGQGASEQYF. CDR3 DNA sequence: TGTGCCAGCAGCTTAGGACAGGGGGCTAGCGAGCAGTACTTC.

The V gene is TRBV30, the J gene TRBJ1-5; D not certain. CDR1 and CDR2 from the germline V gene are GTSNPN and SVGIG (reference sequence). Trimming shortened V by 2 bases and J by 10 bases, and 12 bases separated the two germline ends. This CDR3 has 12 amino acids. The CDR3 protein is CAWSSSLGPQHF. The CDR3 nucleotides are TGTGCCTGGAGTTCCTCGCTTGGCCCCCAGCATTTT.

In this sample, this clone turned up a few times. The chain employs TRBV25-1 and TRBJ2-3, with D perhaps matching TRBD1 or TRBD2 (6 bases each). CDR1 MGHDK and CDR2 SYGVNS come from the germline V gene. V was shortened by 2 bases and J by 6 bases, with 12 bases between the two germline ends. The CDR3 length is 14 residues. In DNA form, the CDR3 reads TGTGCCAGCAGTGAAGGGGGGCCTGGGGATACGCAGTATTTT. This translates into CASSEGGPGDTQYF.

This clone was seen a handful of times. As DNA, the CDR3 is TGTGCCTGGAGTGGGGGATCTGGGGCCAACGTCCTGACTTTC. Translated, it gives CAWSGGSGANVLTF. The chain employs TRBV30 and TRBJ2-6; no clear D gene. The CDR3 is made up of 14 amino acids. Germline loops: CDR1 GTSNPN, CDR2 SVGIG (reference sequence). Trimming stripped 1 base from V and 1 base from J, with 5 bases between.

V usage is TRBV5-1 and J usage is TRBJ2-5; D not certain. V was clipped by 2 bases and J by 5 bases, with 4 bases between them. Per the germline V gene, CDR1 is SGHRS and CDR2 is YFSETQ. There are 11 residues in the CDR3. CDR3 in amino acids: CASSFGETQYF. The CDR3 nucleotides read TGCGCCAGCAGCTTCGGGGAGACCCAGTACTTC.

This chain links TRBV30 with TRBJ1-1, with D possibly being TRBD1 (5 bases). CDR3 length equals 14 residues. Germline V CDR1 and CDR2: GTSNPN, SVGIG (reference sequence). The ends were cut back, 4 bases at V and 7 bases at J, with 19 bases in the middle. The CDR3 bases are TGTGCCTGGAAAATGACAGCGCGGGCCGGTGAAGCTTTCTTT. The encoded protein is CAWKMTARAGEAFF.

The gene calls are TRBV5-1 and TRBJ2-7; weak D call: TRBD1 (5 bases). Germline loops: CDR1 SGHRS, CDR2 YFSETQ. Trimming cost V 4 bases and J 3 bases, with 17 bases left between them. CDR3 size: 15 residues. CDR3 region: CASSQDPQGYYEQYF. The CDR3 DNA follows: TGCGCCAGCAGCCAAGACCCCCAGGGATACTACGAGCAGTACTTC.

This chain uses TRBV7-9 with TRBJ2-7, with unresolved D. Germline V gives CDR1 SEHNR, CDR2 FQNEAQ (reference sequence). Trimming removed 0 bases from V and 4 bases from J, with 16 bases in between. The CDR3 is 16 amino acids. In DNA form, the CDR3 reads TGTGCCAGCAGCTTAGCGGTGGCAGAAGTAAATTACGAGCAGTACTTC. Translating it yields CASSLAVAEVNYEQYF. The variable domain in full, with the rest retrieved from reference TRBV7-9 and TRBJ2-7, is DTGVSQNPRHKITKRGQNVTFRCDPISEHNRLYWYRQTLGQGPEFLTYFQNEAQLEKSRLLSDRFSAERPKGSFSTLEIQRTEQGDSAMYLCASSLAVAEVNYEQYFGPGTRLTVT.

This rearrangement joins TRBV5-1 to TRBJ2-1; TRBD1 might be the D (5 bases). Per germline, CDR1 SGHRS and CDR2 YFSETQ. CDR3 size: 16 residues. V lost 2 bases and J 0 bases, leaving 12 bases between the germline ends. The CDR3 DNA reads TGCGCCAGCAGCTTCTCGGCAGGGAACTCCTACAATGAGCAGTTCTTC. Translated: CASSFSAGNSYNEQFF. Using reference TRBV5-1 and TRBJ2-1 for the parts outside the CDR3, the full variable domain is KAGVTQTPRYLIKTRGQQVTLSCSPISGHRSVSWYQQTPGQGLQFLFEYFSETQRNKGNFPGRFSGRQFSNSRSEMNVSTLELGDSALYLCASSFSAGNSYNEQFFGPGTRLTVL.

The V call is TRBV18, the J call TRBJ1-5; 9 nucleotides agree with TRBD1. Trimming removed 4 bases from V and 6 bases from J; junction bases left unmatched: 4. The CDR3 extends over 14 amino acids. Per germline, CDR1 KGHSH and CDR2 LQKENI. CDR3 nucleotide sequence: TGTGCCAGCTCACAAATACAGGGGGCTCAGCCCCAGCATTTT. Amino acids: CASSQIQGAQPQHF.

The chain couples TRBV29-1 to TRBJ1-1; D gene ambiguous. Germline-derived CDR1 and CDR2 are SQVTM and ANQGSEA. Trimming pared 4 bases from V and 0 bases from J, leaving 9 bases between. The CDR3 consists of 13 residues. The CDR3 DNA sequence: TGCAGCGTTGCTGGCGGATTGAACACTGAAGCTTTCTTT. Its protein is CSVAGGLNTEAFF.

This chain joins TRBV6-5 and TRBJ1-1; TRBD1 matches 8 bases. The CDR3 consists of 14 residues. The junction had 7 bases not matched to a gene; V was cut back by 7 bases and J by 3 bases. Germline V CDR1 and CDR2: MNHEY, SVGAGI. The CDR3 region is CASKDRATYTEAFF. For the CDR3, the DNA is TGTGCCAGCAAGGACAGGGCCACGTACACTGAAGCTTTCTTT.

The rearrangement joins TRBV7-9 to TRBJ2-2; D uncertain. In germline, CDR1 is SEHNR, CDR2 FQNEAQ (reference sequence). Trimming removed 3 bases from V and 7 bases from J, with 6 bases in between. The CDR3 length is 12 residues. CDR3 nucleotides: TGTGCCAGCAGCTTCCTCATCGGGGAGCTGTTTTTT. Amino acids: CASSFLIGELFF.

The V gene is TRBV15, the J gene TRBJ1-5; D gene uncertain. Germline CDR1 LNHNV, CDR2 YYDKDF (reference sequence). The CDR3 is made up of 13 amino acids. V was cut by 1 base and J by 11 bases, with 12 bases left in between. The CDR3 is CATSRGEVRAQHF. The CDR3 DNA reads TGTGCCACCAGCAGAGGGGAGGTCCGGGCCCAGCATTTT.

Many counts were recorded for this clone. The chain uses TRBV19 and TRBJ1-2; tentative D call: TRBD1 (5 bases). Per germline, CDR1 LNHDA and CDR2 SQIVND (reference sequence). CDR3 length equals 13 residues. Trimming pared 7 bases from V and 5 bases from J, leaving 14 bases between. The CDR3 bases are TGTGCCAGTAAAAGCGACAGCCCTTATGGCTACACCTTC. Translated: CASKSDSPYGYTF.